This TCR beta chain comes out of a study of beta chain features in type 1 diabetes. Study-wide results and limits: The naive, central memory and Treg TCRB repertoires looked more alike in patients than they did in healthy donors. For type 1 diabetes patients, VDJ junctions showed fewer insertions and more deletions.

TCRB transcripts that were expressed got sequenced, as all of the isolated RNA had been reverse transcribed. The protocol was immunoSEQ multiplex PCR, while the TCRdb copy is restricted to in-frame clones and leaves out a portion. The table records 300,000 to 350,000 clones, around 19% of them present only once. In germline, CDR1 is SEHNR, CDR2 FQNEAQ (reference sequence). Trimming took 5 bases from V and 5 from J, leaving 15 bases between them. CDR3 size: 14 residues. As to this clone: Its antigen is not identified.

Sample: naive CD4+ T cells from blood. The chain carries TRBV7-9 and TRBJ2-5, with D perhaps TRBD2 (6 bases). The TCR was taken from a woman between 18 and 29 years old in good health. The CDR3 sequence is CASSIGLEGETQYF. DNA for the CDR3: TGTGCCAGCAGCATAGGACTGGAGGGTGAGACCCAGTACTTC. Looking up the rest from reference TRBV7-9 and TRBJ2-5 gives the full variable domain: DTGVSQNPRHKITKRGQNVTFRCDPISEHNRLYWYRQTLGQGPEFLTYFQNEAQLEKSRLLSDRFSAERPKGSFSTLEIQRTEQGDSAMYLCASSIGLEGETQYFGPGTRLLVL.